These 24 T cell receptor beta chains share one sample of origin, sequenced in a study of blood T cell repertoires in COVID-19. This table comes from immunoSEQ multiplex PCR, and its TCRdb copy is limited to in-frame clones, with some not included. The table has 95,000 to 100,000 clones, about 87% seen once. The sequencing sample was made of peripheral blood. These TCRs come from a human donor with COVID-19, enrolled during active disease. The donor label of this sample is uncertain.

The genes are TRBV2 and TRBJ1-2; a weak D match, TRBD1 (6 bases). Germline CDR1 SNHLY, CDR2 FYNNEI. V was pared by 8 bases and J by 2 bases, with 9 bases between. This CDR3 comprises 12 residues. This CDR3 reads CASGGQNYGYTF. As DNA, the CDR3 is TGTGCCAGCGGAGGACAGAACTATGGCTACACCTTC.

The genes are TRBV5-1 and TRBJ2-5, with TRBD2 as a possible D gene (6 bases). V was pared by 3 bases and J by 5 bases, with 11 bases between. The CDR3 length is 13 residues. Germline V lookup: CDR1 SGHRS, CDR2 YFSETQ. CDR3 region: CASSSGGWETQYF. The CDR3 DNA reads TGCGCCAGCAGCTCCGGGGGTTGGGAGACCCAGTACTTC.

In this sample, this clone turned up a few times. The chain recombines TRBV9 with TRBJ2-1; TRBD2 agrees at 7 bases. Germline trimming cut 0 bases from V and 2 bases from J; bases unmatched to any gene: 5. Germline CDR1 and CDR2: SGDLS and YYNGEE. The CDR3 runs to 16 residues. The CDR3 nucleotides read TGTGCCAGCAGCGTAGGGAACGGGAGGCCCTACAATGAGCAGTTCTTC. It yields the protein CASSVGNGRPYNEQFF. The variable domain in full, completed from reference TRBV9 and TRBJ2-1, reads DSGVTQTPKHLITATGQRVTLRCSPRSGDLSVYWYQQSLDQGLQFLIQYYNGEERAKGNILERFSAQQFPDLHSELNLSSLELGDSALYFCASSVGNGRPYNEQFFGPGTRLTVL.

This clone occurred once. This chain joins TRBV12-3 or TRBV12-4 and TRBJ2-7; the D gene is possibly TRBD2 (5 bases). The CDR3 runs 13 residues. Trimming took 3 bases from V and 9 from J, leaving 15 bases between them. CDR3 DNA sequence: TGTGCCAGCAGTTTGGGGAGTTTGGGCGTGCAGTACTTC. Translation: CASSLGSLGVQYF.

The sample holds one count of this clone. This rearrangement joins TRBV28 to TRBJ2-7; maybe TRBD2 (6 bases). Per germline, CDR1 MDHEN and CDR2 SYDVKM. The CDR3 has 15 residues. Here the CDR3 reads CATKGGRLVRHEQYF. The CDR3 DNA sequence: TGTGCAACCAAGGGTGGGAGGCTGGTGAGACACGAGCAGTACTTC.

This clone was counted a single time. The chain couples TRBV15 to TRBJ2-7; a possible D gene is TRBD1 (6 bases). V lost 1 base to trimming and J lost 4 bases, with 14 bases between them. The CDR3 extends over 15 amino acids. Per the germline V gene, CDR1 is LNHNV and CDR2 is YYDKDF (reference sequence). CDR3 in DNA: TGTGCCACCAGCAGAGGAGGGCAGGGGCAGTACGAGCAGTACTTC. Amino acid sequence: CATSRGGQGQYEQYF.

This chain joins TRBV5-1 and TRBJ1-2; D gene ambiguous. Trimming left V 4 bases short and J 1 base short, with 8 bases between. From germline, CDR1 is SGHRS and CDR2 YFSETQ. The CDR3 length is 13 residues. CDR3 sequence: CASSAGDNYGYTF. Here the CDR3 DNA reads TGCGCCAGCAGCGCCGGAGATAACTATGGCTACACCTTC. Based on the CDR3 plus reference TRBV5-1 and TRBJ1-2, the full variable domain is KAGVTQTPRYLIKTRGQQVTLSCSPISGHRSVSWYQQTPGQGLQFLFEYFSETQRNKGNFPGRFSGRQFSNSRSEMNVSTLELGDSALYLCASSAGDNYGYTFGSGTRLTVV.

J is TRBJ1-1 and V is TRBV7-9, with D perhaps matching TRBD1 (6 bases). The germline gives CDR1 SEHNR, CDR2 FQNEAQ (reference sequence). V lost 5 bases and J lost 4, with 14 bases in between. The CDR3 covers 14 residues. CDR3 protein: CASSLRTVGTEAFF. The CDR3 DNA sequence: TGTGCCAGCAGCCTCAGGACAGTCGGCACTGAAGCTTTCTTT.

CDR3 sequence: CSARGHGELFF. CDR3 DNA: TGCAGTGCTAGAGGTCACGGGGAGCTGTTTTTT. The V and J genes are TRBV20-1 and TRBJ2-2; no clear D. The V end lost 1 base, the J end lost 7 bases, and 4 bases lay between the germline ends. Germline V gene sequence: CDR1 DFQATT, CDR2 SNEGSKA (reference sequence). This CDR3 is built from 11 residues.

The chain has TRBV19 and TRBJ1-5; 7 nucleotides agree with TRBD1. J was trimmed by 9 bases and V by 2 bases; bases with no gene match: 7. This CDR3 has 14 residues. Germline CDR1 is LNHDA and CDR2 is SQIVND (reference sequence). The CDR3 loop reads CASSIRVDRVPQHF. Here the CDR3 DNA reads TGTGCCAGTAGTATACGTGTCGACAGGGTGCCCCAGCATTTT.

This chain joins TRBV6-6 and TRBJ1-1; no clear D. The CDR3 consists of 13 residues. CDR1 and CDR2 from the germline V gene are MNHNY and SVGAGI (reference sequence). V lost 5 bases, J lost 1 base, and 8 bases lay in between. The CDR3 sequence: CASSDTANTEAFF. As DNA, the CDR3 is TGTGCCAGCAGTGATACAGCGAACACTGAAGCTTTCTTT.

This sequence joins TRBV4-1 and TRBJ2-2, with TRBD1 matching over 7 bases. V was clipped by 3 bases and J by 3 bases; unmatched bases: 4. The germline CDR1 and CDR2 sequences are MGHRA and YSYEKL. The CDR3 has 15 amino acids. CDR3 nucleotides: TGCGCCAGCAGCCATTATACAGGGGACACCGGGGAGCTGTTTTTT. It translates to CASSHYTGDTGELFF.

Only one count was recorded for this clone. The chain carries TRBV19 and TRBJ1-3, with 8 bases that match TRBD1. CDR3 length: 15 residues. Germline assignment: CDR1 LNHDA and CDR2 SQIVND (reference sequence). The junction had 7 bases not matched to a gene; V was cut back by 5 bases and J by 4 bases. CDR3 bases: TGTGCCAGTAGTGGTAGCAGGGGGCCAGGAAACACCATATATTTT. Translated, it gives CASSGSRGPGNTIYF.

The V gene is TRBV4-1, the J gene TRBJ1-2; TRBD1 agrees at 9 bases. V was clipped by 0 bases and J by 3 bases; unmatched bases: 5. The CDR3 covers 16 residues. The germline CDR1 and CDR2 sequences are MGHRA and YSYEKL. CDR3 in DNA: TGCGCCAGCAGCCAAGATGTACAGGGGGCATACTATGGCTACACCTTC. Translating it yields CASSQDVQGAYYGYTF.

The V gene is TRBV11-1, the J gene TRBJ1-1; D call uncertain. The V end lost 1 base, the J end lost 1 base, and 10 bases lay between the germline ends. Germline lookup yields CDR1 SGHAT and CDR2 FQDESV (reference sequence). The CDR3 is 15 residues long. The CDR3 here is CASSLEVAGNTEAFF. The CDR3 nucleotides are TGTGCCAGCAGCTTAGAGGTCGCGGGGAACACTGAAGCTTTCTTT.

The V gene is TRBV6-5, the J gene TRBJ1-3, with 7 nucleotides matching TRBD1. Germline loops: CDR1 MNHEY, CDR2 SVGAGI. V lost 2 bases and J lost 4; bases outside the gene matches: 5. The CDR3 has 15 residues. The CDR3 here is CASSYDRDTGNTIYF. The DNA for the CDR3 is TGTGCCAGCAGTTACGACAGGGACACCGGAAACACCATATATTTT.

Of note for this clone: The junction does not match germline at one end; this may be a read error. The gene calls are TRBV5-1 and TRBJ2-3; 9 bases align to TRBD2. The germline gives CDR1 SGHRS, CDR2 YFSETQ. CDR3 length: 16 residues. CDR3 region: CASSLGLAGSTDTQYF. The CDR3 region has the DNA TGCGCCAGCAGCTTGGGGCTAGCGGGGAGCACGGATACGCAGTATTTT.

This clone was detected once. This chain uses TRBV7-9 with TRBJ2-5, with D possibly TRBD1 on 8 matching bases. Trimming cost V 7 bases and J 2 bases, with 17 bases left between them. This CDR3 has 15 amino acids. Germline V gene lookup returns CDR1 SEHNR and CDR2 FQNEAQ (reference sequence). In nucleotides, the CDR3 is TGTGCCAGCACCAAAACAGGGGGGGAGCAAGAGACCCAGTACTTC. Its translation: CASTKTGGEQETQYF.

The chain combines TRBV18 with TRBJ1-6; 7 bases fit TRBD1. CDR3 size: 17 residues. Germline V CDR1 and CDR2: KGHSH, LQKENI. The V gene end was trimmed by 4 bases and the J gene end by 5 bases; junction bases not matched to a gene: 11. The chain's CDR3 is CASSQSTGLHNNSPLHF. CDR3 sequence (DNA): TGTGCCAGCTCACAATCGACAGGGCTACATAATAATTCACCCCTCCACTTT.

The rearrangement links TRBV4-1 to TRBJ2-7, with TRBD1 identical over 12 bases. The germline gives CDR1 MGHRA, CDR2 YSYEKL. The J segment lost 2 bases and the V segment lost 0 bases, leaving 8 bases of the junction unmatched. This CDR3 comprises 18 residues. The CDR3 loop reads CASSQEGTGGGGPYEQYF. As DNA, the CDR3 is TGCGCCAGCAGCCAAGAGGGGACAGGGGGCGGAGGGCCCTACGAGCAGTACTTC.

V gene TRBV5-4 combines with J gene TRBJ1-2; maybe TRBD1 (5 bases). V was shortened by 4 bases and J by 1 base, with 8 bases between the two germline ends. CDR3 length: 13 residues. The germline CDR1 and CDR2 sequences are SGHNT and YYREEE (reference sequence). The chain's CDR3 is CASSARVNYGYTF. CDR3 DNA sequence: TGTGCCAGCAGCGCCAGGGTTAACTATGGCTACACCTTC. Based on the CDR3 plus reference TRBV5-4 and TRBJ1-2, the full variable domain is ETGVTQSPTHLIKTRGQQVTLRCSSQSGHNTVSWYQQALGQGPQFIFQYYREEENGRGNFPPRFSGLQFPNYSSELNVNALELDDSALYLCASSARVNYGYTFGSGTRLTVV.

This clone was seen more than once but under ten times. The chain links TRBV19 to TRBJ1-1; 7 bases are shared with TRBD1. Trimming took 5 bases from V and 3 from J; bases not matched to a gene: 18. The CDR3 is 18 amino acids. Germline CDR1 and CDR2: LNHDA and SQIVND (reference sequence). The CDR3 region is CASSDTETGLGLDTEAFF. CDR3 nucleotides: TGTGCCAGTAGTGACACGGAGACAGGGCTCGGCTTGGACACTGAAGCTTTCTTT.

The J gene is TRBJ1-3, the V gene TRBV6-5, with D possibly matching TRBD1 (5 bases). Trimming pared 10 bases from V and 0 bases from J, leaving 13 bases between. The length of the CDR3 is 14 residues. Per the germline V gene, CDR1 is MNHEY and CDR2 is SVGAGI. The CDR3 DNA reads TGTGCCACCTGTGGGGCTATCTCTGGAAACACCATATATTTT. This gives the protein CATCGAISGNTIYF.

The chain is built from TRBV28 and TRBJ1-3; D not resolved. The V and J ends lost 6 bases and 3 bases respectively, with 9 bases between them. CDR1 and CDR2 (germline): MDHEN, SYDVKM. The CDR3 consists of 13 residues. DNA for the CDR3: TGTGCCAGCAGCCCCGGGGATGGAAACACCATATATTTT. Translation: CASSPGDGNTIYF.